Sequencing of this T cell receptor (beta chain) was carried out in a study of vaccination effects on CD4 cells after COVID-19. CDR1 is SQVTM and CDR2 is ANQGSEA in the germline V gene. V was pared by 7 bases and J by 0 bases, with 10 bases of the junction left unmatched. The CDR3 loop spans 15 amino acids. Libraries were prepared by immunoSEQ multiplex PCR; TCRdb keeps only in-frame clonotypes and omits some of them. This table has approximately 40,000 clones, roughly 70% appearing once. Points on this clone: Its antigen is still unknown.

Under the ViraFEST assay, PBMC were stimulated with viral peptide pools so that antigen-specific CD4+ T cells expanded. Sequencing was performed afterwards. Subsequent to 10 days of culture, CD4+ T cells were isolated. Vaccine recipients, nucleocapsid antibody negative, had no prior SARS-CoV-2 infection. The sequence came from a human donor who received a COVID-19 vaccine. This specimen was CD4+ T cells from PBMCs cultured with SARS-CoV-2 spike peptides, taken before COVID-19 vaccination. This sequence joins TRBV29-1 and TRBJ2-3; 7 bases line up with TRBD2. In nucleotides, the CDR3 is TGCAGCGCCGGGGGGTTCGGGCAGAGCACAGATACGCAGTATTTT. Translated, it gives CSAGGFGQSTDTQYF.